This TCR beta chain came from a study of blood T cell repertoires in COVID-19 (dated by TCRdb to 2018 to 2020). With respect to the entire study: Collaborator samples came from the United States, Italy and Spain and covered acute and convalescent phases of COVID-19. The prospective study material was composed of cDNA or gDNA derived from T cells, B-cell-depleted T cells, or PBMCs. The dataset comprised deeply sampled blood TCRbeta repertoires from subjects exposed to, actively infected with, or recovered from COVID-19. The repertoires were made available in a free public database intended to serve as a resource for research on the immune response to SARS-CoV-2. Samples were obtained from the ongoing ImmuneRACE study (first 160 participants) and from over 1,000 subjects provided by 6 global collaborators. Nearly every sample came with metadata listing a de-identified subject ID, COVID-19 status, age in years and sex. HLA class I and class II types, where available, came from metadata supplied by the sample provider rather than from assay-based typing.

A word on this clone: Which antigen it targets is not known. Base qualities are not provided; no much larger clone lies one nucleotide away.

The germline V gene supplies CDR1 MGHRA and CDR2 YSYEKL. V was cut back by 1 base and J by 1 base, leaving a gap of 19 bases between them. There are 18 amino acids in the CDR3, from cysteine to phenylalanine inclusive. CDR3 DNA is the only sequence kept; it has 54 bases, read in frame from the first base. One collaborating source in Seattle enrolled patients during active infection and followed them longitudinally through the course of disease. Whole blood was collected in K2EDTA tubes by collaborating institutions according to the institutions' own protocols. For TCRbeta analysis, collaborators shipped samples in one of three forms: frozen whole blood, isolated PBMCs, or DNA extracted from either of those sample types. General conclusions and limits of the study: The quantity of clinical and demographic metadata differed by source and by participant and was supplied without curation.

The immunoSEQ Assay, a bias-controlled multiplex PCR, was used to amplify TCRbeta CDR3 regions from genomic DNA. As for the authors' bioinformatics: Within the assay, amplification of reference gene primers was used to estimate how many nucleated cells each sample contained. To quantify the absolute abundance of each unique TCRbeta CDR3 rearrangement, sequence reads were collapsed and filtered. For each sample, productive Simpson clonality was calculated as the square root of Simpson's diversity index across productive rearrangements. In its TCRdb copy, this immuneACCESS table keeps in-frame sequences only and misses some clones. Where compared with another copy, unresolved V genes explain less than half of these, and the others have no known cause. V and J calls and clone size come straight from that table; D and trimming were deduced from the DNA. For this sample the table gives fewer than 600,000 clones, of which nearly 90% were detected only once. Around 0.95% of the sample is in the top ten clones.

This receptor was identified in a man between 18 and 35 years old with COVID-19, enrolled during active disease. The V and J segments used are TRBV4-1 and TRBJ1-2; 6 matching bases give a weak D call of TRBD1. Sequencing was performed on peripheral blood. The DNA is as follows: TGCGCCAGCAGCCAAGGCCCAAGGGGACAAGGAATTAACTATGGCTACACCTTC. It translates as CASSQGPRGQGINYGYTF.